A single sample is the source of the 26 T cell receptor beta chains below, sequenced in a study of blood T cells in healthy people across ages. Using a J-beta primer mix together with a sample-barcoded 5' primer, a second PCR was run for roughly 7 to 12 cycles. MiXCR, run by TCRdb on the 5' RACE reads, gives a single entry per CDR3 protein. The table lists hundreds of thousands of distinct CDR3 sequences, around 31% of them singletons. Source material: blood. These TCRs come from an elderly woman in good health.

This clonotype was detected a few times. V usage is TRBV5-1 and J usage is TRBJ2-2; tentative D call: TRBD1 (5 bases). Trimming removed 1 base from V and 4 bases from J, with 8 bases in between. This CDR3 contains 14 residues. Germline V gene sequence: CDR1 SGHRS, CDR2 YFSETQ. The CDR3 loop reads CASSLQGITGELFF. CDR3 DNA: TGCGCCAGCAGCTTGCAGGGAATCACCGGGGAGCTGTTTTTT.

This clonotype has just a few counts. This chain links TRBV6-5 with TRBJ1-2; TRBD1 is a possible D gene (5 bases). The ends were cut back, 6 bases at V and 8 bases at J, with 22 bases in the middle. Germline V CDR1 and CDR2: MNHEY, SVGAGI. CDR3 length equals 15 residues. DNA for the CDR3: TGTGCCAGCAGAGAGGGTCAGTGGGGCCTGGGAGGCTACACCTTC. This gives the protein CASREGQWGLGGYTF.

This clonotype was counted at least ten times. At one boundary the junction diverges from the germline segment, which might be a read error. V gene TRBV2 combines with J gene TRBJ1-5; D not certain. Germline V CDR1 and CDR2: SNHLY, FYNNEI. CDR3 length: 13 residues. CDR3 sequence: CASSRDSNQPQHF. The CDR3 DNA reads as TGCGCCAGCAGTCGGGATAGCAATCAGCCCCAGCATTTT. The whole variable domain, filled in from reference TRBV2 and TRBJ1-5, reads EPEVTQTPSHQVTQMGQEVILRCVPISNHLYFYWYRQILGQKVEFLVSFYNNEISEKSEIFDDQFSVERPDGSNFTLKIRSTKLEDSAMYFCASSRDSNQPQHFGDGTRLSIL.

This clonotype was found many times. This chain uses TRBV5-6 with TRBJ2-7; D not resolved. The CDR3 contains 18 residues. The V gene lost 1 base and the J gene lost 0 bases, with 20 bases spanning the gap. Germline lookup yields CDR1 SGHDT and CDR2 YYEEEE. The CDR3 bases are TGTGCCAGCAGCTTGAACCCGGCTGACGGAAGCGTCTCCTACGAGCAGTACTTC. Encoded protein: CASSLNPADGSVSYEQYF.

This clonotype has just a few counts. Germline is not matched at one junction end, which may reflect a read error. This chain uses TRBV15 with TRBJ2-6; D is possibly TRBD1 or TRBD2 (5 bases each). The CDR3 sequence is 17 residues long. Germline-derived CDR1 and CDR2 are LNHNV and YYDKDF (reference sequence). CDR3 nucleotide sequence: TGTGCCACCAGCAGAGATTATCGGGTGGCCGGGGCCAACGTCCGGACTTTC. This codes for CATSRDYRVAGANVRTF.

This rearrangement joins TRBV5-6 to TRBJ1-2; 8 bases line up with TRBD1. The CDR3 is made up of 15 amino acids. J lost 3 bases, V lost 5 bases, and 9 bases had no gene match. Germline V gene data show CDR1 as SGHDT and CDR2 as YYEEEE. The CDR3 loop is CASSSGQGRDYGYTF. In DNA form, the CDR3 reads TGTGCCAGCAGTTCCGGACAGGGACGGGACTATGGCTACACCTTC.

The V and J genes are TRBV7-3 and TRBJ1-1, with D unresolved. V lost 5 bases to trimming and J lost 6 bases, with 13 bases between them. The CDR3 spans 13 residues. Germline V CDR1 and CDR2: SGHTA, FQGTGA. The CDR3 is CASSHGVTAEAFF. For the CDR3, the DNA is TGTGCCAGCAGCCATGGGGTGACGGCTGAAGCTTTCTTT. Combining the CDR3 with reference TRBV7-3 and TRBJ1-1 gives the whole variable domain GAGVSQTPSNKVTEKGKYVELRCDPISGHTALYWYRQSLGQGPEFLIYFQGTGAADDSGLPNDRFFAVRPEGSVSTLKIQRTERGDSAVYLCASSHGVTAEAFFGQGTRLTVV.

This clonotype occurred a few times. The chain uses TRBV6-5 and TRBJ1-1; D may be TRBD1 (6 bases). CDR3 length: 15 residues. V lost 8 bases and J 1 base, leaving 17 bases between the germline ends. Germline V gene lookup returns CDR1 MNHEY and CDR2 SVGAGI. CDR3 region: CASLGSTGANTEAFF. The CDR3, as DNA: TGTGCCAGCTTGGGCAGCACGGGGGCGAACACTGAAGCTTTCTTT.

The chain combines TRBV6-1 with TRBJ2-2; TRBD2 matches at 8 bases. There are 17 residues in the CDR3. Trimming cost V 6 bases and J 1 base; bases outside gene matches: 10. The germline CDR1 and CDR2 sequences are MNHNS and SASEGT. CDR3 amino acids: CASRMIAGGQNTGELFF. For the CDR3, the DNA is TGTGCCAGCAGAATGATTGCGGGGGGACAGAACACCGGGGAGCTGTTTTTT.

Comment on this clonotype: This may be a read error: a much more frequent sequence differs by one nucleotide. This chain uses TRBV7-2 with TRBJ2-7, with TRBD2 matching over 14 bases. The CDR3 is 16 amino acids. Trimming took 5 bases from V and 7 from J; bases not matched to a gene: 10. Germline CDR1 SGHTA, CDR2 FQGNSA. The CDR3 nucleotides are TGTGCCAGCAGCCTACGGACTAGCGGGGGGTACAATGAGCAGTACTTC. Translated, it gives CASSLRTSGGYNEQYF.

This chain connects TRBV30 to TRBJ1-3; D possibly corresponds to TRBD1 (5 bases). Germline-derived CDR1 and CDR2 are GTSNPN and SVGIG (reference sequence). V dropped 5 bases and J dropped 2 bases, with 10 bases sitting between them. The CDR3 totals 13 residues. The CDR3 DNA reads TGTGCCTGGGGGGGATTACCTGGAAACACCATATATTTT. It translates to CAWGGLPGNTIYF.

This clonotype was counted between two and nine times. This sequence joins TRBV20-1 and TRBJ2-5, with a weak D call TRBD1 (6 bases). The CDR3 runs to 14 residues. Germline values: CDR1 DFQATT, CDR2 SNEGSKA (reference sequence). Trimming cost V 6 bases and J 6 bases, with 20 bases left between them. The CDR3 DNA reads TGCAGTGCGAAAATCCCTCCAGGGGAACAGACCCAGTACTTC. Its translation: CSAKIPPGEQTQYF.

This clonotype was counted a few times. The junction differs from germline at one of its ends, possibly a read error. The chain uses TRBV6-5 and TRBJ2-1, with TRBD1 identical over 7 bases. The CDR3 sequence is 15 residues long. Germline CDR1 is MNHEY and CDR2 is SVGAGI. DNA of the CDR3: TGTGTCAGCAGTCGAGACAGGGCGAGATCATATGAGCAGTTCTTC. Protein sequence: CVSSRDRARSYEQFF.

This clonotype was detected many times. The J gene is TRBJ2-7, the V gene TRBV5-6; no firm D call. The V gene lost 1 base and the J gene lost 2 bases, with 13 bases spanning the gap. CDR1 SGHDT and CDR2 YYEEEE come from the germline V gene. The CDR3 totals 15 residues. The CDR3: CASSLIRAGPYEQYF. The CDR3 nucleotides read TGTGCCAGCAGCTTGATTCGAGCCGGGCCCTACGAGCAGTACTTC.

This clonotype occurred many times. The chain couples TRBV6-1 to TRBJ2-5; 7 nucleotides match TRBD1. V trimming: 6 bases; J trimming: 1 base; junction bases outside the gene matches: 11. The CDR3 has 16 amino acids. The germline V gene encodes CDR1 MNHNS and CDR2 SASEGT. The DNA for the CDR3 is TGTGCCAGCAGGGACAGGATTGACAGCCTCCAAGAGACCCAGTACTTC. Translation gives CASRDRIDSLQETQYF.

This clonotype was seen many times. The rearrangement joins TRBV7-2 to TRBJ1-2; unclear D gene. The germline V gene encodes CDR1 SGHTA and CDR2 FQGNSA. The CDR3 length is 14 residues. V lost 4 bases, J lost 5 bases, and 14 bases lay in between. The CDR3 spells CASSYRRTEYGYTF. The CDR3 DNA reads TGTGCCAGCAGCTACCGACGGACCGAGTATGGCTACACCTTC.

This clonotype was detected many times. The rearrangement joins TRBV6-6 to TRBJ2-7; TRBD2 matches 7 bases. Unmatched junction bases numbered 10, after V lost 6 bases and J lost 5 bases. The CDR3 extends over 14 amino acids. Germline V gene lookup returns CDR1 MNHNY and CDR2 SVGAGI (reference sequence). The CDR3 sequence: CASSPRRGENEQYF. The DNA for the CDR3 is TGTGCCAGCAGCCCGAGACGGGGGGAGAACGAGCAGTACTTC.

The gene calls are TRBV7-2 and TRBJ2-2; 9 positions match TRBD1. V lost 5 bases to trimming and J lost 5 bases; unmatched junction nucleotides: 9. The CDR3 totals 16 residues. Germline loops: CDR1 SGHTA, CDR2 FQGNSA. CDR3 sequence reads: CASSTGTGRNTGELFF. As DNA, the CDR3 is TGTGCCAGCAGCACCGGGACAGGGCGAAATACCGGGGAGCTGTTTTTT.

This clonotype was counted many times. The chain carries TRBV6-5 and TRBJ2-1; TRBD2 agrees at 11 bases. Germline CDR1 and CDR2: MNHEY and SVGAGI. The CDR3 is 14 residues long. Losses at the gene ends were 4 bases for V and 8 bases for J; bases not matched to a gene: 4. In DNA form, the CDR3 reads TGTGCCAGCAGTTTTAGCGGGGGGGCAGATGAGCAGTTCTTC. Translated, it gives CASSFSGGADEQFF.

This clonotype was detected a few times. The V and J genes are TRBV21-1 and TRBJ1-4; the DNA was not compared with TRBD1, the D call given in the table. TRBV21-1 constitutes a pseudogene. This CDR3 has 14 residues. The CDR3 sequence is CASTCGGTNEKLFF. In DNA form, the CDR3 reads TGTGCCAGCACCTGTGGGGGCACTAATGAAAAACTGTTTTTT.

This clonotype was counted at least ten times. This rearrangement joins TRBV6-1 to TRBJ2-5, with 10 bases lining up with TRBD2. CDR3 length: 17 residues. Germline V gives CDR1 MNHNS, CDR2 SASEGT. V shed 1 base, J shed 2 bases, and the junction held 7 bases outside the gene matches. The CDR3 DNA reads TGTGCCAGCAGTGAAGATGCTAGCGGGGGAGTACAAGAGACCCAGTACTTC. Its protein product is CASSEDASGGVQETQYF.

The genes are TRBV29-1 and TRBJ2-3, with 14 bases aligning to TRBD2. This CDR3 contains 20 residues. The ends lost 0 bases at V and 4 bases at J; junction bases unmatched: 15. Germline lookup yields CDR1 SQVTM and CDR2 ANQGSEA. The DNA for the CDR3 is TGCAGCGTTGAAGACCGACTAGCGGGGGGGCCGGGTAGGTATGCAGATACGCAGTATTTT. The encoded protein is CSVEDRLAGGPGRYADTQYF.

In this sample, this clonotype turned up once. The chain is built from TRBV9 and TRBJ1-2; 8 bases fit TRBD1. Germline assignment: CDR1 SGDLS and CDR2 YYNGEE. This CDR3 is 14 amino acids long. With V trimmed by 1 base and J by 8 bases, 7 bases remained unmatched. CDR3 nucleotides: TGTGCCAGCAGCGTAACGCAGGGGGCATACGGCTACACCTTC. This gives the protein CASSVTQGAYGYTF.

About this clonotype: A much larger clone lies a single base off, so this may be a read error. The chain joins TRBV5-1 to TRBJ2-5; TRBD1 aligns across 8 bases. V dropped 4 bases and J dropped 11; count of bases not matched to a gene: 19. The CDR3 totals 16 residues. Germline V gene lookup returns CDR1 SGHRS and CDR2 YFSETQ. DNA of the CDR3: TGCGCCAGCAGCACCACCGGGACAGGCAAAGGGAATGAGCAGTACTTC. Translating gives CASSTTGTGKGNEQYF.

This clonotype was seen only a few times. The CDR3 DNA reads as TGTGCCAGCAGAGGGAGGGGAGAGAACACCGGGGAGCTGTTTTTT. Its protein product is CASRGRGENTGELFF. The V call is TRBV4-2, the J call TRBJ2-2; 7 bases line up with TRBD2. Germline trimming cut 6 bases from V and 1 base from J; bases unmatched to any gene: 5. Germline values: CDR1 LGHNA, CDR2 YNFKEQ. The CDR3 runs 15 residues.

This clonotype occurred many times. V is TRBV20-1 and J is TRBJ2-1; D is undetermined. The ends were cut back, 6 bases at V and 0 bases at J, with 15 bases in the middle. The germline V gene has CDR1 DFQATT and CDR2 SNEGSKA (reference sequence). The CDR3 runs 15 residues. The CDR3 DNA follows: TGCAGTGCCTCCCGGGCGGTGAGCTCCTACAATGAGCAGTTCTTC. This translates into CSASRAVSSYNEQFF.